This T cell receptor beta chain was sequenced during a study of identical twins. Comments on this clonotype: Its antigen remains unidentified.

One entry per CDR3 protein, called by TCRdb with MiXCR from the 5' RACE reads. The repertoire holds approximately 500,000 distinct CDR3 sequences, less than 25% seen once, with roughly 3% in the top ten. Whole-study findings and limits: Sequences that were beta out-of-frame showed weaker excess twin sharing. The authors drew conclusions from cross-sectional statistical analysis rather than following the same donors.

In germline, CDR1 is KGHSH, CDR2 LQKENI. V gave up 6 bases and J gave up 5 bases, with 8 bases separating them. The CDR3 extends over 11 amino acids. These sequences were also reported in another study, on T cells expressing NK-cell markers. That work states: Several of the experiments relied on an anti-gamma-delta TCR antibody so that only alpha-beta TCR T cells were sorted.

The receptor's source is a woman aged 18 to 35 in good health. Sequencing was done on a sample of CD4+ T cells sorted from blood. This chain links TRBV18 with TRBJ2-7, with no clear D. The DNA of the CDR3 is TGTGCCAGCTCTAGCAACAACGAGCAGTACTTC. Its translation is CASSSNNEQYF.